These T cell receptor beta chains were read from a single sample in a study of cytomegalovirus exposure and HLA in healthy donors. TCRdb's copy holds only in-frame clones and misses some; the assay was immunoSEQ multiplex PCR. The sample consists of 150,000 to 200,000 clones, 88% of them appearing once. Sequenced material: PBMCs. The receptors were gathered from a man aged 18 to 29 in good health and CMV-seronegative. Each CDR3 is given with its conserved first and last residue. Fields, in order: J gene, clone size, D gene, V gene, CDR3 DNA, CDR3 protein. D genes are given only for firm matches. A row's size may be missing; if present it is once, few, many or a size class.

J gene: TRBJ1-6
clone size: NA
D gene: NA
V gene: TRBV6-6
CDR3 DNA: TGTGCCAGCACCCACCGGGGTGGGCGTAATTCACCCCTCCACTTT
CDR3 protein: CASTHRGGRNSPLHF

J gene: TRBJ2-7
clone size: once
D gene: NA
V gene: TRBV18
CDR3 DNA: TGTGCCAGCTCACCATCCACCGGCCGGGGCGAGCAGTACTTC
CDR3 protein: CASSPSTGRGEQYF

J gene: TRBJ2-5
clone size: NA
D gene: NA
V gene: TRBV10-2
CDR3 DNA: TGCGCCAGCAGTCCCCCGGCAGGGGCCCAGTACTTC
CDR3 protein: CASSPPAGAQYF

J gene: TRBJ2-1
clone size: NA
D gene: NA
V gene: TRBV28
CDR3 DNA: TGTGCCAGCAGTTTAAACAGGGTGAACCGCAATGAGCAGTTCTTC
CDR3 protein: CASSLNRVNRNEQFF

J gene: TRBJ2-3
clone size: NA
D gene: TRBD2
V gene: TRBV11-2
CDR3 DNA: TGTGCCAGCAGCTTAGTAGCGGGGGGGCCGGTCGATACGCAGTATTTT
CDR3 protein: CASSLVAGGPVDTQYF

J gene: TRBJ1-2
clone size: NA
D gene: TRBD1
V gene: TRBV27
CDR3 DNA: TGTGCCAGCAGTTTATCGACAGGGGTGGGGTATGGCTACACCTTC
CDR3 protein: CASSLSTGVGYGYTF

J gene: TRBJ2-7
clone size: NA
D gene: NA
V gene: TRBV29-1
CDR3 DNA: TGCAGCGTTACCACAGGGATCGAGCAGTACTTC
CDR3 protein: CSVTTGIEQYF

J gene: TRBJ2-5
clone size: NA
D gene: TRBD1
V gene: TRBV6-5
CDR3 DNA: TGTGCCAGCAGTCCCTGGGGACAGCAAGAGACCCAGTACTTC
CDR3 protein: CASSPWGQQETQYF

J gene: TRBJ2-2
clone size: NA
D gene: TRBD2
V gene: TRBV10-3
CDR3 DNA: TGTGCCATCAGTGGTACCCTCCTAGCGGGAGTCGAAAACACCGGGGAGCTGTTTTTT
CDR3 protein: CAISGTLLAGVENTGELFF

J gene: TRBJ2-7
clone size: NA
D gene: NA
V gene: TRBV12-2
CDR3 DNA: TGTGCAAGTCGCTTAACGTGGGGCCTAGCGGACTCCTACGAGCAGTACTTC
CDR3 protein: CASRLTWGLADSYEQYF

J gene: TRBJ1-1
clone size: NA
D gene: NA
V gene: TRBV6-5
CDR3 DNA: TGTGCCAGCAGTTACGGGACTCGTGGCACTGAAGCTTTCTTT
CDR3 protein: CASSYGTRGTEAFF

J gene: TRBJ1-1
clone size: NA
D gene: NA
V gene: TRBV7-9
CDR3 DNA: TGTGCCAGCAGCTTAGAGATAGGGGCAAACACTGAAGCTTTCTTT
CDR3 protein: CASSLEIGANTEAFF

J gene: TRBJ1-2
clone size: NA
D gene: NA
V gene: TRBV5-4
CDR3 DNA: TGTGCCAGCAGCTTGATCAGCTATGGCTACACCTTC
CDR3 protein: CASSLISYGYTF

J gene: TRBJ1-3
clone size: NA
D gene: NA
V gene: TRBV12-1
CDR3 DNA: TGTGCCAGCAGCTTTGACGCGGCGAACTCTGGAAACACCATATATTTT
CDR3 protein: CASSFDAANSGNTIYF

J gene: TRBJ2-7
clone size: NA
D gene: TRBD1
V gene: TRBV6-5
CDR3 DNA: TGTGCCAGCAGGGGACAGGGGTACTCCTACGAGCAGTACTTC
CDR3 protein: CASRGQGYSYEQYF

J gene: TRBJ2-7
clone size: NA
D gene: NA
V gene: TRBV28
CDR3 DNA: TGTGCCACCACGGATGAGGACAGAATCCTACCCTACGAGCAGTACTTC
CDR3 protein: CATTDEDRILPYEQYF

J gene: TRBJ2-3
clone size: NA
D gene: TRBD2
V gene: TRBV10-1
CDR3 DNA: TGCGCCAGCAGTGAGTTGGACAGGGAGAGTTCCGGGACTAGCGGGAGGGTCACAGATACGCAGTATTTT
CDR3 protein: CASSELDRESSGTSGRVTDTQYF

J gene: TRBJ2-7
clone size: NA
D gene: NA
V gene: TRBV19
CDR3 DNA: TGTGCCAGTAGTCCTCAGGGTCGCGAGCAGTACTTC
CDR3 protein: CASSPQGREQYF

J gene: TRBJ1-5
clone size: NA
D gene: TRBD1
V gene: TRBV27
CDR3 DNA: TGTGCCAGCAGGCACAGGGGGGACGGGCAGCCCCAGCATTTT
CDR3 protein: CASRHRGDGQPQHF

J gene: TRBJ2-3
clone size: NA
D gene: TRBD2
V gene: TRBV28
CDR3 DNA: TGTGCCAGCAGCGCCCTAGCGGGATACACAGATACGCAGTATTTT
CDR3 protein: CASSALAGYTDTQYF

J gene: TRBJ1-4
clone size: NA
D gene: NA
V gene: TRBV10-3
CDR3 DNA: TGTGCCATCAGCCCATCCGGCGGGGAAAAACTGTTTTTT
CDR3 protein: CAISPSGGEKLFF

J gene: TRBJ2-7
clone size: NA
D gene: TRBD2
V gene: TRBV7-9
CDR3 DNA: TGTGCCAGCAGCCTAGCGGGAGGCGCCTACGAGCAGTACTTC
CDR3 protein: CASSLAGGAYEQYF

J gene: TRBJ1-3
clone size: NA
D gene: NA
V gene: TRBV29-1
CDR3 DNA: TGCAGCGTTGAACAGGGGTGGAATTCTGGAAACACCATATATTTT
CDR3 protein: CSVEQGWNSGNTIYF

J gene: TRBJ2-3
clone size: NA
D gene: TRBD1
V gene: TRBV11-3
CDR3 DNA: TGTGCCAGCAAAGGACAGGGGGCCGCAGATACGCAGTATTTT
CDR3 protein: CASKGQGAADTQYF

J gene: TRBJ1-2
clone size: NA
D gene: NA
V gene: TRBV10-1
CDR3 DNA: TGCGCCAGCAGTGAGTCGGGTCGGGATGGCTACACCTTC
CDR3 protein: CASSESGRDGYTF

J gene: TRBJ2-2
clone size: once
D gene: NA
V gene: TRBV19
CDR3 DNA: TGTGCCAGCGAGAACTTAGCCGGGGAGCTGTTTTTT
CDR3 protein: CASENLAGELFF

J gene: TRBJ2-3
clone size: NA
D gene: TRBD1
V gene: TRBV11-3
CDR3 DNA: TGTGCCAGCGGGACAGGGGATACGCAGTATTTT
CDR3 protein: CASGTGDTQYF

J gene: TRBJ1-2
clone size: NA
D gene: NA
V gene: TRBV28
CDR3 DNA: TGTGCCAGCAGCTTACTAACGGGAGGGAACTATGGCTACACCTTC
CDR3 protein: CASSLLTGGNYGYTF

J gene: TRBJ2-3
clone size: NA
D gene: TRBD1
V gene: TRBV2
CDR3 DNA: TGTGCCAGCACCACTCCGGGACAGGGCCCTAACACAGATACGCAGTATTTT
CDR3 protein: CASTTPGQGPNTDTQYF

J gene: TRBJ2-5
clone size: NA
D gene: TRBD2
V gene: TRBV5-4
CDR3 DNA: TGTGCCAGCAGCTTGGGTAGCGGGAGATCCGAGACCCAGTACTTC
CDR3 protein: CASSLGSGRSETQYF

J gene: TRBJ2-7
clone size: NA
D gene: TRBD2
V gene: TRBV28
CDR3 DNA: TGTGCCAGCAGTCCCTCGGGGACTAGTCATTCCTACGAGCAGTACTTC
CDR3 protein: CASSPSGTSHSYEQYF

J gene: TRBJ1-2
clone size: NA
D gene: NA
V gene: TRBV5-1
CDR3 DNA: TGCGCCAGCAGCCCGGGGGGAGGGTACTATGGCTACACCTTC
CDR3 protein: CASSPGGGYYGYTF

J gene: TRBJ2-1
clone size: NA
D gene: NA
V gene: TRBV12-5
CDR3 DNA: TGTGCTAGTGGTTTGGAAGCCCGCGCGGGTGAGCAGTTCTTC
CDR3 protein: CASGLEARAGEQFF

J gene: TRBJ2-3
clone size: NA
D gene: TRBD2
V gene: TRBV7-9
CDR3 DNA: TGTGCCAGCAGCCCGAATAGCGGGAGTTCTACAGATACGCAGTATTTT
CDR3 protein: CASSPNSGSSTDTQYF

J gene: TRBJ2-4
clone size: NA
D gene: NA
V gene: TRBV28
CDR3 DNA: TGTGCCAGCCGGCAACAGGGATCCAAAAACATTCAGTACTTC
CDR3 protein: CASRQQGSKNIQYF

J gene: TRBJ2-1
clone size: NA
D gene: TRBD1
V gene: TRBV6-5
CDR3 DNA: TGTGCCAGCAGTCCCAGACAGGGGGCCTACAATGAGCAGTTCTTC
CDR3 protein: CASSPRQGAYNEQFF

J gene: TRBJ2-1
clone size: NA
D gene: TRBD2
V gene: TRBV10-3
CDR3 DNA: TGTGCCACCTTATTGAGGACCGGGACTAGCGCAAGCTCCTACAATGAGCAGTTCTTC
CDR3 protein: CATLLRTGTSASSYNEQFF

J gene: TRBJ1-2
clone size: NA
D gene: TRBD1
V gene: TRBV4-1
CDR3 DNA: TGCGCCAGCAGCCCACTTCCGGGACAGATGGCCTATGGCTACACCTTC
CDR3 protein: CASSPLPGQMAYGYTF

J gene: TRBJ1-5
clone size: NA
D gene: TRBD1
V gene: TRBV19
CDR3 DNA: TGTGCCAGTAGTATAGGGAGGCAGGGGGGTCAGCCCCAGCATTTT
CDR3 protein: CASSIGRQGGQPQHF

J gene: TRBJ2-5
clone size: NA
D gene: TRBD2
V gene: TRBV5-6
CDR3 DNA: TGTGCCAGCAGCTTGGAGCCTAGCGGACAAGAGACCCAGTACTTC
CDR3 protein: CASSLEPSGQETQYF

J gene: TRBJ1-5
clone size: NA
D gene: TRBD1
V gene: TRBV5-4
CDR3 DNA: TGTGCCAGCAGCTTACAAGGACAGGGGGCAGGTCAGCCCCAGCATTTT
CDR3 protein: CASSLQGQGAGQPQHF

J gene: TRBJ1-1
clone size: NA
D gene: TRBD1
V gene: TRBV9
CDR3 DNA: TGTGCCAGCAGCATGCTACAGGGGCGGAGGACTGAAGCTTTCTTT
CDR3 protein: CASSMLQGRRTEAFF

J gene: TRBJ2-5
clone size: once
D gene: TRBD1
V gene: TRBV6-1
CDR3 DNA: TGTGCCAGCAGTGCCGACAGGGGGCTAGAGACCCAGTACTTC
CDR3 protein: CASSADRGLETQYF

J gene: TRBJ2-2
clone size: few
D gene: TRBD2
V gene: TRBV4-1
CDR3 DNA: TGCGCCAGCAGCCAAGATGCCGCTAGCGGGGGGCTCGCCGGGGAGCTGTTTTTT
CDR3 protein: CASSQDAASGGLAGELFF

J gene: TRBJ2-2
clone size: NA
D gene: NA
V gene: TRBV5-1
CDR3 DNA: TGCGCCAGCAGCGCCATGGACAGCTCGAACACCGGGGAGCTGTTTTTT
CDR3 protein: CASSAMDSSNTGELFF

J gene: TRBJ1-5
clone size: NA
D gene: NA
V gene: TRBV21-1
CDR3 DNA: TGTGCCAGCAGCATCCGGAGAGGGACAGGGTATAGCAATCAGCCCCAGCATTTT
CDR3 protein: CASSIRRGTGYSNQPQHF

J gene: TRBJ2-3
clone size: NA
D gene: NA
V gene: TRBV14
CDR3 DNA: TGTGCCAGCAGCCAAGTCCGACATTCCACGCAGTATTTT
CDR3 protein: CASSQVRHSTQYF

J gene: TRBJ1-2
clone size: NA
D gene: TRBD1
V gene: TRBV6-5
CDR3 DNA: TGTGCCAGCAGTTACTCGACAGGGAGAGATCGCACCTTC
CDR3 protein: CASSYSTGRDRTF

J gene: TRBJ2-1
clone size: NA
D gene: TRBD2
V gene: TRBV10-3
CDR3 DNA: TGTGCCATCAGTGTAGGACTAGCGGCCCTTGCAGCTTACAATGAGCAGTTCTTC
CDR3 protein: CAISVGLAALAAYNEQFF

J gene: TRBJ1-1
clone size: NA
D gene: TRBD1
V gene: TRBV6-4
CDR3 DNA: TGTGCCAGCAGCAGGACAGGGGACACTGAAGCTTTCTTT
CDR3 protein: CASSRTGDTEAFF

J gene: TRBJ2-3
clone size: NA
D gene: TRBD2
V gene: TRBV5-1
CDR3 DNA: TGCGCCAGCAGCCGCTACGGTGCGGGGGAAGATACGCAGTATTTT
CDR3 protein: CASSRYGAGEDTQYF

J gene: TRBJ1-2
clone size: once
D gene: TRBD1
V gene: TRBV30
CDR3 DNA: TGTGCCTGGAGCACAGGACAGGTCCCGTGGGGTGGCTACACCTTC
CDR3 protein: CAWSTGQVPWGGYTF

J gene: TRBJ2-2
clone size: NA
D gene: TRBD1
V gene: TRBV2
CDR3 DNA: TGTGCCAGCAGTTTTTACCGGGACAGAGGTACCGGGGAGCTGTTTTTT
CDR3 protein: CASSFYRDRGTGELFF

J gene: TRBJ1-1
clone size: NA
D gene: TRBD1
V gene: TRBV7-9
CDR3 DNA: TGTGCCAGCAGCCCGACAGGGCAGCCTGAAGCTTTCTTT
CDR3 protein: CASSPTGQPEAFF

J gene: TRBJ2-3
clone size: NA
D gene: NA
V gene: TRBV5-1
CDR3 DNA: TGCGCCAGCAGCTTGGGAGTTGCGGAGTCCACAGATACGCAGTATTTT
CDR3 protein: CASSLGVAESTDTQYF

J gene: TRBJ1-2
clone size: NA
D gene: TRBD1
V gene: TRBV6-1
CDR3 DNA: TGTGCCAGCAGCTTGACAGGGTGGGATGGCTACACCTTC
CDR3 protein: CASSLTGWDGYTF

J gene: TRBJ2-7
clone size: NA
D gene: TRBD1
V gene: TRBV10-1
CDR3 DNA: TGCGCCAGCAGCAGACAGGGGGCCTACGAGCAGTACTTC
CDR3 protein: CASSRQGAYEQYF